Listed here are 3 T cell receptor beta chains from one sample, sequenced in a study of identical twins. TCRdb redid the calling of the 5' RACE reads with MiXCR, one entry per CDR3 protein. The data show about 530,000 distinct CDR3 sequences, around 20% seen once. Separately, the same data were catalogued under a study of yellow fever vaccine responses in identical twins.

What was sequenced was CD4+ T cells sorted from blood. These receptors were taken from a woman aged 18-29 years in good health.

The rearrangement joins TRBV7-9 to TRBJ2-7; D call uncertain. V gave up 2 bases and J gave up 7 bases, with 12 bases separating them. The CDR3 has 13 residues. CDR1 and CDR2 from the germline V gene are SEHNR and FQNEAQ (reference sequence). The CDR3 region has the DNA TGTGCCAGCAGCTTATTGATAGGGCGGGAGCAGTACGTC. Amino acids: CASSLLIGREQYV.

The chain links TRBV12-3 or TRBV12-4 to TRBJ2-1; tentative D call: TRBD2 (5 bases). V shed 4 bases and J shed 8 bases, with 6 bases lying between them. The CDR3 consists of 11 residues. Here the CDR3 DNA reads TGTGCCAGCAGTTGGCGGGATGAGCAGTTCTTC. Translating gives CASSWRDEQFF.

This clonotype was seen a handful of times. V gene TRBV6-1 combines with J gene TRBJ2-3, with TRBD2 matching over 7 bases. The CDR3 runs 18 residues. Looked up from germline, CDR1 is MNHNS and CDR2 is SASEGT. With 3 bases clipped from V and 6 bases from J, the junction kept 18 bases outside the gene matches. The CDR3: CASSDPHTSGKSPDTQYF. The CDR3 DNA reads as TGTGCCAGCAGTGACCCCCACACAAGCGGGAAGTCCCCCGATACGCAGTATTTT.